The entry below describes one T cell receptor (beta chain). Original methodology: Reference gene primers were amplified, and this amplification served to estimate nucleated cell counts. This table comes from immunoSEQ multiplex PCR, and its TCRdb copy is limited to in-frame clones, with some not included. Clone size and V and J calls were adopted from that table, with D and trimming inferred from the DNA. The sample gives over 85,000 clones, around nine tenths of which show up once; roughly 15% is in the top ten. This entry belongs to a study of blood T cell repertoires in COVID-19. Turning to the study itself: Sites in the United States, Italy and Spain provided acute and convalescent COVID-19 samples. From T cells, B-cell-depleted T cells, or PBMCs came the material, which was cDNA or gDNA.

Trimming cost V 8 bases and J 3 bases; bases outside gene matches: 7. The CDR3 is 15 amino acids. Germline lookup yields CDR1 LNHDA and CDR2 SQIVND (reference sequence). This chain uses TRBV19 with TRBJ2-2; 9 nucleotides align to TRBD2. This TCR derives from a human donor in a cohort sampled during active COVID-19. The sample taken for sequencing was peripheral blood. CDR3 residues: CASGIAGADTGELFF. CDR3 DNA sequence: TGTGCCAGTGGGATAGCGGGAGCGGACACCGGGGAGCTGTTTTTT.